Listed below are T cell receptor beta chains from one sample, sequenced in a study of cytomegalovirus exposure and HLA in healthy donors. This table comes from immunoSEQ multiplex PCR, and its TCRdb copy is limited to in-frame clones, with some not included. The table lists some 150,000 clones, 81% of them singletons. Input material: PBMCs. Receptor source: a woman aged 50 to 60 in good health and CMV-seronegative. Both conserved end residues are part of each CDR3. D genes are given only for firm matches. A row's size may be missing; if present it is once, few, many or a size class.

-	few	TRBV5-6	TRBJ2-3	CASSSWGGRIDTQYF	TGTGCCAGCAGCTCTTGGGGGGGCCGCATAGATACGCAGTATTTT
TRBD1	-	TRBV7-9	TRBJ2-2	CSSSRGWTGDTGELFF	TGTTCCAGCAGCCGAGGATGGACAGGGGACACCGGGGAGCTGTTTTTT
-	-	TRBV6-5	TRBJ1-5	CASSYSGPQPQHF	TGTGCCAGCAGTTACTCCGGTCCACAGCCCCAGCATTTT
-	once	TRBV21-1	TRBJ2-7	CASSNTIILRDCLYEQYF	TGTGCCAGCAGCAACACTATCATCCTCCGGGACTGCCTGTACGAGCAGTACTTC
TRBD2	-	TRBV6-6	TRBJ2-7	CASSRASGDYSYEQYF	TGTGCCAGCAGTCGGGCTAGCGGAGACTACTCCTACGAGCAGTACTTC
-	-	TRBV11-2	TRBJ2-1	CASSWGKFGGSYNEQFF	TGTGCCAGCAGCTGGGGGAAATTCGGGGGCTCCTACAATGAGCAGTTCTTC
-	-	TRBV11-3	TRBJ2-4	CASSLTPGGIQYF	TGTGCCAGCAGCTTAACCCCCGGTGGCATTCAGTACTTC
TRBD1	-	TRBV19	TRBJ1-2	CASNILGTGRGYTF	TGTGCCAGTAATATCTTGGGGACAGGGAGAGGCTACACCTTC
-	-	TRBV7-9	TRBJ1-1	CASSLARAGGAFF	TGTGCCAGCAGCTTAGCGAGGGCGGGGGGAGCTTTCTTT
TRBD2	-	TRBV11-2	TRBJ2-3	CASSISLAGAGDTQYF	TGTGCCAGCAGCATAAGTTTAGCGGGGGCGGGAGATACGCAGTATTTT
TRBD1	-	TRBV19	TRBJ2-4	CASSREDRGPGNIQYF	TGTGCCAGTAGTCGAGAAGACAGGGGGCCCGGAAACATTCAGTACTTC
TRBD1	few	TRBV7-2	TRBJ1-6	CASRGQLNNSPLHF	TGTGCCAGCAGGGGACAGTTAAATAATTCACCCCTCCACTTT
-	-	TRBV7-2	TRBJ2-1	CASSLAPGGYNEQFF	TGTGCCAGCAGCTTAGCGCCCGGCGGTTACAATGAGCAGTTCTTC
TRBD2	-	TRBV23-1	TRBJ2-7	CASSQETGPSGRSYEQYF	TGCGCCAGCAGCCAGGAGACAGGTCCTAGCGGGCGCTCCTACGAGCAGTACTTC
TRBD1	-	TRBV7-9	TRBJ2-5	CASSWTGFGETQYF	TGTGCCAGCAGCTGGACAGGGTTCGGGGAGACCCAGTACTTC
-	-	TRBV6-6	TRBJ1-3	CASSSGSGNTIYF	TGTGCCAGCAGTTCGGGATCTGGAAACACCATATATTTT
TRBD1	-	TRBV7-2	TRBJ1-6	CASSLNPPTGDNSPLHF	TGTGCCAGCAGCTTAAACCCCCCAACAGGGGATAATTCACCCCTCCACTTT
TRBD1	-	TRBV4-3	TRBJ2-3	CASSQDTGQATDTQYF	TGCGCCAGCAGCCAAGATACCGGACAGGCCACAGATACGCAGTATTTT
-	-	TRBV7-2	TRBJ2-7	CASSSRTAPNEQYF	TGTGCCAGCAGCTCGCGGACTGCCCCCAACGAGCAGTACTTC
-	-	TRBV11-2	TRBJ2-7	CASSFTVYEQYF	TGTGCCAGCAGCTTCACTGTATACGAGCAGTACTTC
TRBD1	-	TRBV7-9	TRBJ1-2	CASTRGVDHGYTF	TGTGCCAGCACCAGGGGGGTCGACCATGGCTACACCTTC
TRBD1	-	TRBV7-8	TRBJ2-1	CASSLTGTAYNEQFF	TGTGCCAGCAGCTTGACCGGGACAGCCTACAATGAGCAGTTCTTC
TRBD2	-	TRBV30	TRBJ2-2	CAWSPRTSGRAGELFF	TGTGCCTGGAGTCCCCGGACTAGCGGGAGGGCAGGGGAGCTGTTTTTT
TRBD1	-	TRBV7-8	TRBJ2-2	CASSFFGQGNTGELFF	TGTGCCAGCAGCTTTTTCGGACAGGGGAACACCGGGGAGCTGTTTTTT
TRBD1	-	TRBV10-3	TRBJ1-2	CAIRGPGQAGGYTF	TGTGCCATCAGAGGACCTGGACAGGCCGGGGGCTACACCTTC
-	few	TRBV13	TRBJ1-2	CASSPQDFWNGHTF	TGTGCCAGCAGCCCCCAGGATTTCTGGAATGGCCACACCTTC
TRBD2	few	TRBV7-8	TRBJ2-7	CASSLRGATSGSSSYEQYF	TGTGCCAGCAGCTTACGGGGGGCTACTAGCGGGAGTTCATCCTACGAGCAGTACTTC
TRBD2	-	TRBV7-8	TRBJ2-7	CASSAAGLGRAEQYF	TGTGCCAGCAGCGCGGCCGGGTTGGGGAGGGCCGAGCAGTACTTC
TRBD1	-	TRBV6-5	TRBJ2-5	CASSLGGGGWETQYF	TGTGCCAGCAGCCTAGGGGGCGGTGGGTGGGAGACCCAGTACTTC
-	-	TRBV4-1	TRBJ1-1	CASSRSGPETEAFF	TGCGCCAGCAGCCGCAGCGGGCCTGAAACTGAAGCTTTCTTT